The 23 T cell receptor beta chains listed next were all sequenced from one sample in a study of early T cells in non-severe SARS-CoV-2 infection. Each CDR3 protein gets one entry after TCRdb re-called the 5' RACE reads with MiXCR. Here the sample spans around 55,000 distinct CDR3 sequences, under 15% being singletons. Sequencing was performed on whole blood. The source of these receptors is an adult who was a healthcare worker with PCR-confirmed SARS-CoV-2 infection or an uninfected control (not recorded which).

This clonotype was recorded many times. J is TRBJ2-3 and V is TRBV29-1; no clear D. The V end lost 4 bases, the J end lost 1 base, and 12 bases lay between the germline ends. Per germline, CDR1 SQVTM and CDR2 ANQGSEA. CDR3 length equals 14 residues. CDR3 DNA: TGCAGCGTTGCGGTAGGTGGAGGCACAGATACGCAGTATTTT. It codes for CSVAVGGGTDTQYF.

This chain joins TRBV10-3 and TRBJ1-5; no firm D call. Trimming stripped 8 bases from V and 5 bases from J, with 13 bases between. The CDR3 sequence is 13 residues long. Germline values: CDR1 ENHRY, CDR2 SYGVKD. The CDR3 here is CAIRRSSDQPQHF. Written as DNA, the CDR3 is TGTGCCATCCGACGGTCCTCCGATCAGCCCCAGCATTTT.

This clonotype was seen a handful of times. CDR3 residues: CASSSLWGDEPSTDTGELFF. The CDR3 coding sequence is TGTGCCAGCAGTTCTCTTTGGGGGGACGAGCCGTCTACGGACACCGGGGAGCTGTTTTTT. The chain recombines TRBV12-3 or TRBV12-4 with TRBJ2-2; D perhaps matches TRBD2 (6 bases). The CDR3 contains 20 residues. The V end lost 4 bases, the J end lost 3 bases, and 27 bases lay between the germline ends.

This clonotype appeared many times. The V and J genes are TRBV6-5 and TRBJ1-2, with D uncertain. The V gene lost 7 bases and the J gene lost 0 bases, with 12 bases spanning the gap. The CDR3 has 14 residues. Looked up from germline, CDR1 is MNHEY and CDR2 is SVGAGI. In DNA form, the CDR3 reads TGTGCCAGCACATCCCTGGGGTCTAACTATGGCTACACCTTC. It yields the protein CASTSLGSNYGYTF.

This clonotype was counted between two and nine times. This chain joins TRBV14 and TRBJ2-7; no reliable D call. Trimming removed 4 bases from V and 3 bases from J, with 10 bases in between. Germline CDR1 is SGHDN and CDR2 is FVKESK. This CDR3 has 13 residues. The CDR3 nucleotides read TGTGCCAGCAGCCCCTGGGGTCGCTACGAGCAGTACTTC. Its protein product is CASSPWGRYEQYF.

This sequence joins TRBV6-5 and TRBJ2-2; TRBD2 agrees at 10 bases. Germline lookup yields CDR1 MNHEY and CDR2 SVGAGI. The V gene end was trimmed by 2 bases and the J gene end by 3 bases; junction bases not matched to a gene: 9. This CDR3 has 18 amino acids. The CDR3 here is CASSYPSSGGLHTGELFF. In DNA, the CDR3 is TGTGCCAGCAGTTACCCGTCTAGCGGGGGTCTTCACACCGGGGAGCTGTTTTTT.

This clonotype turned up a few times. The J gene is TRBJ2-7, the V gene TRBV6-2 or TRBV6-3; D uncertain. The CDR3 has 13 amino acids. From germline, CDR1 is MNHEY and CDR2 SVGEGT. Trimming removed 8 bases from V and 5 bases from J, with 16 bases in between. CDR3 sequence: CASSIASGNEQYF. Written as DNA, the CDR3 is TGTGCCAGCTCAATTGCAAGTGGGAACGAGCAGTACTTC.

This clonotype was counted a few times. The CDR3 bases are TGTGCCAGTAGTATATCAGAAAACTATGGCTACACCTTC. Its protein is CASSISENYGYTF. The chain recombines TRBV19 with TRBJ1-2; no clear D. CDR1 and CDR2 from the germline V gene are LNHDA and SQIVND (reference sequence). Trimming cost V 2 bases and J 2 bases, with 6 bases left between them. The CDR3 sequence is 13 residues long.

This sequence joins TRBV18 and TRBJ2-1; 8 nucleotides agree with TRBD1. The CDR3 has 13 amino acids. The trim removed 3 bases at V and 9 bases at J, leaving 4 bases unmatched. CDR1 is KGHSH and CDR2 is LQKENI in the germline V gene. DNA of the CDR3: TGTGCCAGCTCACCCCTCGGACAGGGTGAGCAGTTCTTC. Translating gives CASSPLGQGEQFF.

This clonotype was observed a few times. The chain carries TRBV5-8 and TRBJ1-5; D is unclear. Trimming removed 4 bases from V and 3 bases from J, with 8 bases in between. This CDR3 has 13 residues. The germline gives CDR1 SGHTS, CDR2 YDEGEE. As DNA, the CDR3 is TGTGCCAGCAGCGGGTATAACAATCAGCCCCAGCATTTT. Protein product: CASSGYNNQPQHF.

The chain recombines TRBV11-2 with TRBJ2-2; no firm D call. From germline, CDR1 is SGHAT and CDR2 FQNNGV. The CDR3 length is 12 residues. V was cut by 5 bases and J by 3 bases, with 4 bases left in between. The CDR3 bases are TGTGCCAGCAGCCCAGACACCGGGGAGCTGTTTTTT. Its protein is CASSPDTGELFF.

There are many counts of this clonotype. The chain couples TRBV11-2 to TRBJ2-2; D is perhaps TRBD2 (6 bases). Germline CDR1 SGHAT, CDR2 FQNNGV. The length of the CDR3 is 16 residues. Trimming took 1 base from V and 4 from J, leaving 13 bases between them. Here the CDR3 reads CASSLVSGPGTGELFF. DNA for the CDR3: TGTGCCAGCAGCTTAGTCAGCGGGCCGGGCACCGGGGAGCTGTTTTTT.

The chain is built from TRBV20-1 and TRBJ2-7; 7 bases line up with TRBD1. CDR3 size: 13 residues. V dropped 1 base and J dropped 6; count of bases not matched to a gene: 6. Germline CDR1 reads DFQATT; CDR2 reads SNEGSKA (reference sequence). The CDR3 sequence: CSARADRESEQYF. The DNA for the CDR3 is TGCAGTGCTAGAGCAGACAGGGAGTCCGAGCAGTACTTC.

This clonotype was picked up a small number of times. The V and J genes are TRBV7-2 and TRBJ2-2; TRBD1 is a possible D gene (5 bases). The CDR3 has 15 residues. The germline V and J ends were trimmed by 1 base and 4 bases, with 10 bases remaining between them. Looked up from germline, CDR1 is SGHTA and CDR2 is FQGNSA. The CDR3 DNA reads as TGTGCCAGCAGCTTAGGACAGATTGGCACCGGGGAGCTGTTTTTT. Protein sequence: CASSLGQIGTGELFF.

The sample holds a few counts of this clonotype. This chain joins TRBV18 and TRBJ1-4; D is possibly TRBD1 (5 bases). CDR1 KGHSH and CDR2 LQKENI come from the germline V gene. The CDR3 consists of 20 residues. V lost 3 bases to trimming and J lost 0 bases, with 23 bases between them. CDR3 DNA sequence: TGTGCCAGCTCACCTAGAATGGTTGACAGCCGGAGTGCAACTAATGAAAAACTGTTTTTT. This codes for CASSPRMVDSRSATNEKLFF.

This clonotype was detected ten times or more. The CDR3 nucleotides read TGTGCCAGCAGCTTAGATCTGGGGGACTCCAGGGAGCAGTACTTC. Amino acid sequence: CASSLDLGDSREQYF. The V and J genes are TRBV7-9 and TRBJ2-7, with a possible D match to TRBD2 (6 bases). Germline V gene data show CDR1 as SEHNR and CDR2 as FQNEAQ (reference sequence). This CDR3 contains 15 residues. V was trimmed by 1 base and J by 7 bases, leaving 17 bases between them.

This clonotype turned up a few times. J is TRBJ2-1 and V is TRBV25-1; 7 bases are shared with TRBD1. CDR3 length equals 14 residues. Germline lookup yields CDR1 MGHDK and CDR2 SYGVNS. Trimming removed 6 bases from V and 5 bases from J; junction bases left unmatched: 7. CDR3 sequence (DNA): TGTGCCAGCAGGGTACGGACAGGACACAATGAGCAGTTCTTC. Translating it yields CASRVRTGHNEQFF.

V and J are TRBV10-3 and TRBJ2-7; TRBD1 or TRBD2 may be the D gene (5 bases each). In germline, CDR1 is ENHRY, CDR2 SYGVKD. The V gene lost 4 bases and the J gene lost 3 bases, with 7 bases spanning the gap. This CDR3 region has 12 residues. The CDR3 DNA reads TGTGCCATCAGTGCAGGGAGCTACGAGCAGTACTTC. It specifies CAISAGSYEQYF.

J is TRBJ2-2 and V is TRBV28; D gene ambiguous. Trimming took 2 bases from V and 6 from J, leaving 1 base between them. Germline CDR1 is MDHEN and CDR2 is SYDVKM. This CDR3 has 11 amino acids. The DNA of the CDR3 is TGTGCCAGCAGTTTACCCGGGGAGCTGTTTTTT. Its protein is CASSLPGELFF.

The chain combines TRBV7-2 with TRBJ2-7, with D possibly being TRBD1 or TRBD2 (5 bases each). Germline CDR1 reads SGHTA; CDR2 reads FQGNSA. With 5 bases removed from V and 2 bases from J, the gap between germline ends came to 16 bases. The CDR3 consists of 15 residues. Here the CDR3 reads CASSPPRDGTYEQYF. The DNA of the CDR3 is TGTGCCAGCAGCCCGCCTCGGGACGGAACCTACGAGCAGTACTTC.

This clonotype was seen many times. The chain uses TRBV6-5 and TRBJ2-7, with 11 bases aligning to TRBD1. The CDR3 contains 16 residues. V lost 2 bases and J lost 4; bases outside the gene matches: 7. CDR1 and CDR2 (germline): MNHEY, SVGAGI. CDR3 nucleotides: TGTGCCAGCAGTTACAGCGGGACAGGGGGGTCGTACGAGCAGTACTTC. Encoded protein: CASSYSGTGGSYEQYF.

The V and J genes are TRBV11-2 and TRBJ2-1, with TRBD1 matching 9 bases. V shed 1 base and J 9 bases; nucleotides not matched to a gene: 7. This CDR3 has 15 amino acids. Germline V gene sequence: CDR1 SGHAT, CDR2 FQNNGV. The CDR3 spells CASSLGLGTGTEQFF. For the CDR3, the DNA is TGTGCCAGCAGCTTAGGCCTGGGGACAGGGACTGAGCAGTTCTTC.

This clonotype was seen a few times. J is TRBJ1-1 and V is TRBV6-1; no clear D gene. Germline CDR1 and CDR2: MNHNS and SASEGT. Between the trimmed V and J ends, which lost 2 bases and 4 bases, there was a span of 14 bases. This CDR3 comprises 15 residues. The CDR3 nucleotides read TGTGCCAGCAGTGAAACGGCGGGGATCGGCACTGAAGCTTTCTTT. It is translated as CASSETAGIGTEAFF.